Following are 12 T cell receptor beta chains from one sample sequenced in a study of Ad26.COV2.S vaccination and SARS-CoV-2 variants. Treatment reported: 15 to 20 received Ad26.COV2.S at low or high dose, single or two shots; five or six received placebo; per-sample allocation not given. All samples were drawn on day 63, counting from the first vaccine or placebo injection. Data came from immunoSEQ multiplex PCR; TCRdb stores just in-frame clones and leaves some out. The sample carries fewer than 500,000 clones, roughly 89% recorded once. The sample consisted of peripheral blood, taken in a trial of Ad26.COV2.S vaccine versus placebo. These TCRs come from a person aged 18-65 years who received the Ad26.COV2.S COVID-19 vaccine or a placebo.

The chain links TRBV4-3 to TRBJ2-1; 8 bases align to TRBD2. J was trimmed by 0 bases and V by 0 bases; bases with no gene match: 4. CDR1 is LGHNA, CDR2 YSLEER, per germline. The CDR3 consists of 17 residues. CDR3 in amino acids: CASSQDSGGISYNEQFF. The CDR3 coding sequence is TGCGCCAGCAGCCAAGATTCGGGAGGGATCTCCTACAATGAGCAGTTCTTC.

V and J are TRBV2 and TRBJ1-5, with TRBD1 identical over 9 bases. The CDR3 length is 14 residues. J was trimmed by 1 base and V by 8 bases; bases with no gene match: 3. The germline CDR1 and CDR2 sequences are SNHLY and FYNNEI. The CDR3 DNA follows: TGTGCCAGCCGGGACAGGGCGAGCAATCAGCCCCAGCATTTT. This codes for CASRDRASNQPQHF. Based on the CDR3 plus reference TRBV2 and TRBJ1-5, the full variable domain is EPEVTQTPSHQVTQMGQEVILRCVPISNHLYFYWYRQILGQKVEFLVSFYNNEISEKSEIFDDQFSVERPDGSNFTLKIRSTKLEDSAMYFCASRDRASNQPQHFGDGTRLSIL.

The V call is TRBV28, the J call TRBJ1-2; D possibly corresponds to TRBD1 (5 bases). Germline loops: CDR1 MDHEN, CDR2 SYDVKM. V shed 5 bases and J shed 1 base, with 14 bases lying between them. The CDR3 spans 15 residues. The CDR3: CASSPATDLNYGYTF. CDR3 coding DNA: TGTGCCAGCAGTCCAGCGACAGACCTTAACTATGGCTACACCTTC.

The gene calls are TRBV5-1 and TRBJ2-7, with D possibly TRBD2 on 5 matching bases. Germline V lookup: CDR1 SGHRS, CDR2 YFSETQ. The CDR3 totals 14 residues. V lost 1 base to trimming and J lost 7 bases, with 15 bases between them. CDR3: CASSLNSLSGEQYV. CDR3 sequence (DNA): TGCGCCAGCAGCTTGAATTCTCTGTCGGGAGAGCAGTACGTC.

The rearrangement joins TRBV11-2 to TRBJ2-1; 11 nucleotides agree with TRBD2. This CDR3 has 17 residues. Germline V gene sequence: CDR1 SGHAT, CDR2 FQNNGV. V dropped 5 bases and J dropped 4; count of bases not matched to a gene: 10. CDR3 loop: CASSRKDRLAGYNEQFF. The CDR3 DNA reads TGTGCCAGCAGCCGAAAGGATCGACTAGCGGGATACAATGAGCAGTTCTTC.

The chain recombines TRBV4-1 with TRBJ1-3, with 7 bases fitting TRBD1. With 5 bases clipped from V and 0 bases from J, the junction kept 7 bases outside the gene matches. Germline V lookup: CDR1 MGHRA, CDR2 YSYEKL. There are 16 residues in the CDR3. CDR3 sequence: CASSSHRGASGNTIYF. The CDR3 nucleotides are TGCGCCAGCAGCAGCCACAGGGGAGCCTCTGGAAACACCATATATTTT.

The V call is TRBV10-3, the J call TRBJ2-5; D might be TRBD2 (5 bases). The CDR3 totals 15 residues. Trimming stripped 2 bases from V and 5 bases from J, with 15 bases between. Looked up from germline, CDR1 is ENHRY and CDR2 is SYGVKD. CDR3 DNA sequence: TGTGCCATCAGTGAGAGGACTCAAAGGGCGGAGACCCAGTACTTC. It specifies CAISERTQRAETQYF.

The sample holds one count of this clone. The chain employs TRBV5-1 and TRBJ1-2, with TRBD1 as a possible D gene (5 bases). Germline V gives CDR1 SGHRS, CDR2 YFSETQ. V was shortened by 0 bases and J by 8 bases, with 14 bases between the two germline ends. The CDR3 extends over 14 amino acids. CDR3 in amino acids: CASSLDTWGGGYTF. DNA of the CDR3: TGCGCCAGCAGCTTGGACACGTGGGGCGGAGGCTACACCTTC.

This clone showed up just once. In nucleotides, the CDR3 is TGTGCCAGCTCAATACGGACCGATAACACTGAAGCTTTCTTT. Translating it yields CASSIRTDNTEAFF. The chain joins TRBV18 to TRBJ1-1, with D unresolved. Germline CDR1 is KGHSH and CDR2 is LQKENI. The CDR3 is 14 residues long. The germline V and J ends were trimmed by 5 bases and 2 bases, with 12 bases remaining between them.

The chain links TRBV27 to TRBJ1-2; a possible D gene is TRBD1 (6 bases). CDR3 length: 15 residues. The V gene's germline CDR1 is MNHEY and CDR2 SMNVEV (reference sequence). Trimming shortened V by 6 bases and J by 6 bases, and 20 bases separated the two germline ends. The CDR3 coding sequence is TGTGCCAGCAGCCCCATGGCGGGGGGGGGCGATGGCTACACCTTC. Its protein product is CASSPMAGGGDGYTF.

Written as DNA, the CDR3 is TGTGCCAGCCGTTGGGCGACCCAGTACTTC. Translated, it gives CASRWATQYF. V usage is TRBV2 and J usage is TRBJ2-5; no reliable D call. Deletions cut 8 bases from V and 7 bases from J, with 8 bases between. Germline-derived CDR1 and CDR2 are SNHLY and FYNNEI. This CDR3 spans 10 amino acids.

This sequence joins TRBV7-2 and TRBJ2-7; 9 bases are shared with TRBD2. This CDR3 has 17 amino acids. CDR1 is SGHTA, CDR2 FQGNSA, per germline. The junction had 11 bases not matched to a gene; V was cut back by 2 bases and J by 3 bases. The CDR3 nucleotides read TGTGCCAGCAGCTTACGGGGCTCGGCTAGCGGGGTCTACGAGCAGTACTTC. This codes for CASSLRGSASGVYEQYF.